This T cell receptor beta chain derives from a study of tumor and adjacent non-tumor tissue in lung cancer (dated by TCRdb to the late 2010s). Turning to the overall study: By cancer type, the cohort comprised approximately 12 adenocarcinoma patients, a couple of squamous cell carcinoma patients and 1 small cell lung cancer patient. Ages among the roughly 15 patients ranged from roughly 31 to 80 years, there were around ten men and 5 women, and disease was at TNM stage I to III. Sequencing generated a total of approximately 130 million productive TCRbeta reads, averaging around 4.2 million reads per sample. The study compared bulk TCRbeta repertoires between lung tumor tissue and matched distant non-tumor lung tissue from over twelve lung cancer patients. TCRbeta CDR3 sequencing was performed on a few dozen paired specimens, with one tumor sample and one normal lung sample collected per patient. Paper-wide results and their limitations: Only roughly 14 patients were included in the cohort, and the need for larger samples and more detailed clinical data was noted by the authors. The methods do not name the sequencing platform or mention unique molecular identifiers. Because peripheral blood was not sequenced, blood TCRbeta repertoires in the lung cancer patients of the study were not examined. Significantly higher TCR diversity was found in younger patients, and higher tumor TCR diversity was associated with shorter overall and disease-free survival. TCR diversity (inverse Simpson) was significantly higher in tumor than in normal lung tissue (around 450 vs 160, P = 0.0075, Mann-Whitney U test). The top 100 clones made up a significantly larger cumulative share of the repertoire in normal lung than in tumor tissue.

Points on this clonotype: Its binding antigen is unknown. Because the CDR3 is missing its conserved closing phenylalanine or tryptophan, this is likely a read error. The DNA is left out, because the CDR3 cannot be placed on it with certainty; the CDR3 is given as TCRdb lists it.

The CDR3 contains 14 residues when both ends are counted. CDR1 and CDR2 (MNHEY, SVGEGT) derive from the germline V gene. RNA was isolated from bulk, unsorted tissue, and RNA quality was assessed with a NanoDrop ND-1000 and an Agilent 2100. The normal lung samples consisted of distant non-tumor tissue collected more than 3 cm from the tumor edge. Donors were newly diagnosed lung cancer patients admitted for thoracic surgery in China between August and November 2014, without prior chemotherapy. Patients with previous radiotherapy or chemotherapy, or with another concurrent cancer, were excluded from the study. Pieces of surgical tissue measuring about 1-2 cm3 were kept in RNAlater solution and stored at -80 degrees C until use. The library was obtained by multiplex PCR. Sequencing was performed on an Illumina HiSeq 2500. TCRbeta libraries were built by three rounds of nested PCR using primers (Table S4), following protocols modified from ARM-PCR. Before sequencing, PCR products of 200-500 bp were excised from the gel and purified with the QIAquick gel extraction kit. In the paper's pipeline: Trimmomatic was used to clean the reads, FLASH merged the cleaned reads into complete CDR3 sequences, and MiTCR assigned the sequences to V(D)J germline segments. VDJtools was used to compute clonal diversity as the inverse Simpson's index. In-frame sequences lacking a premature stop codon were counted as productive reads. Using fastp trimming at Q25 and MiXCR clonotype assembly, TCRdb reanalyzed the public sequencing data and kept in-frame beta chains. A single entry per CDR3 protein holds the most common genes and DNA from its merged rows. These V and J calls rely on TCRdb rather than the paper's analysis. The sample records approximately 82,000 distinct CDR3 sequences, over 65% of which are singletons. 40% of the sample goes to the ten largest clones.

Sample: distant non-tumor lung tissue. This TCR derives from a man aged 70-80 years with non-small cell lung cancer. Rearrangement joined TRBV6-2 or TRBV6-3 to TRBJ1-2; whether TRBD1, the table's D call, matches the DNA was not checked. The CDR3 here reads CASSTDRTNYGSTL.